This TCR beta chain was profiled in a study of cytomegalovirus exposure and HLA in healthy donors. The overall study: The 95 million to 120 million unique TCR beta sequences, from some 170 million T cells, were found by an earlier analysis.

Points from the study as a whole: The likely explanation for a cluster of highly shared sequence variants was sequencing artifact. In a later analysis, specific HLA alleles were associated with more than 15,000 TCR beta sequences at a 0.05 false discovery rate.

This clone came up a few times. Its antigen is unidentified. This PCR relied on a set of 60 Vbeta primers and 13 Jbeta primers. Libraries were prepared by immunoSEQ multiplex PCR; TCRdb keeps only in-frame clonotypes and omits some of them. The sample lists around 97,000 clones; approximately 9% were seen once. What was sequenced was PBMCs. This receptor was taken from a man aged 45-65 years in good health and CMV-seropositive.

CDR3 in amino acids: CASSTSTGGTEAFF. CDR3 coding DNA: TGTGCCAGCAGCACCTCGACGGGGGGAACTGAAGCTTTCTTT. The V call is TRBV9, the J call TRBJ1-1; D is perhaps TRBD1 (5 bases). Germline V lookup: CDR1 SGDLS, CDR2 YYNGEE. The V end lost 4 bases, the J end lost 5 bases, and 15 bases lay between the germline ends. The CDR3 spans 14 residues.